These 30 T cell receptor beta chains share one sample of origin, sequenced in a study of cytomegalovirus exposure and HLA in healthy donors. 13 Jbeta primers and 60 Vbeta primers were used for the PCR. Here immunoSEQ multiplex PCR was the method, and the copy in TCRdb shows in-frame clones only, minus some. This sample has roughly 120,000 clones, with approximately 80% found just once. Sequenced material: PBMCs. The source is a man aged 40-50 years in good health and CMV-seronegative.

V is TRBV7-7 and J is TRBJ1-1; the match to TRBD1 covers 9 bases. The CDR3 contains 13 residues. The V segment lost 5 bases and the J segment 4 bases; nucleotides outside the gene matches: 2. Germline values: CDR1 SSHAT, CDR2 FNYEAQ (reference sequence). As DNA, the CDR3 is TGTGCCAGCAGCCAGGACAGGGGCACTGAAGCTTTCTTT. Translation gives CASSQDRGTEAFF.

The chain carries TRBV7-3 and TRBJ1-1; TRBD1 matches 7 bases. The germline V gene has CDR1 SGHTA and CDR2 FQGTGA. Unmatched junction bases numbered 8, after V lost 4 bases and J lost 3 bases. The CDR3 extends over 15 amino acids. The CDR3 bases are TGTGCCAGCAGCTCCGAGGGTACAGGGGACACTGAAGCTTTCTTT. Translated: CASSSEGTGDTEAFF.

The gene calls are TRBV23-1 and TRBJ2-7, with D possibly being TRBD2 (7 bases). TRBV23-1 is an ORF, with its function uncertain. V lost 7 bases and J lost 5, with 18 bases in between. This CDR3 contains 14 residues. Written as DNA, the CDR3 is TGCGCCAGCATCGATGGGGACGGGGGGCACGAGCAGTACTTC. This gives the protein CASIDGDGGHEQYF.

Remarks on this clone: Compared with germline, one end of the junction differs, possibly owing to a read error. The CDR3 region is CAGSLGGMNTEAFF. The CDR3 DNA reads TGTGCCGGCAGCTTGGGAGGCATGAACACTGAAGCTTTCTTT. The rearrangement joins TRBV7-6 to TRBJ1-1; D is ambiguous. CDR3 length: 14 amino acids. CDR1 SGHVS and CDR2 FNYEAQ come from the germline V gene.

The V gene is TRBV27, the J gene TRBJ1-1; D perhaps matches TRBD1 (6 bases). V shed 7 bases and J shed 5 bases, with 20 bases lying between them. The CDR3 loop spans 15 amino acids. Germline lookup yields CDR1 MNHEY and CDR2 SMNVEV (reference sequence). CDR3 in amino acids: CASTSAGGAGTEAFF. For the CDR3, the DNA is TGTGCCAGCACCTCAGCGGGGGGGGCGGGAACTGAAGCTTTCTTT.

The J gene is TRBJ2-2, the V gene TRBV18; 8 bases match TRBD1. The CDR3 is 15 residues long. The junction had 7 bases not matched to a gene; V was cut back by 4 bases and J by 6 bases. Germline CDR1 KGHSH, CDR2 LQKENI. CDR3 sequence reads: CASSHGQGKPGELFF. The CDR3 DNA reads TGTGCCAGCTCACATGGACAGGGAAAACCCGGGGAGCTGTTTTTT.

The V call is TRBV15, the J call TRBJ2-2; a possible D gene is TRBD1 (6 bases). Germline CDR1 is LNHNV and CDR2 is YYDKDF (reference sequence). V shed 0 bases and J shed 6 bases, with 11 bases lying between them. CDR3 size: 15 residues. This CDR3 is CATSRDARGAGELFF. CDR3 DNA sequence: TGTGCCACCAGCAGAGATGCCAGGGGTGCCGGGGAGCTGTTTTTT.

J is TRBJ2-7 and V is TRBV6-6, with D possibly TRBD1 on 6 matching bases. V was clipped by 2 bases and J by 0 bases, with 8 bases between them. The CDR3 runs 14 residues. From germline, CDR1 is MNHNY and CDR2 SVGAGI (reference sequence). The DNA of the CDR3 is TGTGCCAGCAGTTACGGGACAAACTCCTACGAGCAGTACTTC. It specifies CASSYGTNSYEQYF.

This clone has just a few counts. The chain links TRBV11-2 to TRBJ1-4, with unresolved D. The CDR3 sequence is 17 residues long. In germline, CDR1 is SGHAT, CDR2 FQNNGV. V was cut by 2 bases and J by 2 bases, with 15 bases left in between. Here the CDR3 DNA reads TGTGCCAGCAGCTTAATGTTACAGATGGGTACTAATGAAAAACTGTTTTTT. Translation gives CASSLMLQMGTNEKLFF.

The CDR3 nucleotides read TGTGCCAGCAGTTTAGGTTGGACAGGGGGAAAAGAGACCCAGTACTTC. This codes for CASSLGWTGGKETQYF. The chain couples TRBV27 to TRBJ2-5; 10 bases are a match to TRBD1. Germline V gene lookup returns CDR1 MNHEY and CDR2 SMNVEV (reference sequence). V trimming: 2 bases; J trimming: 3 bases; junction bases outside the gene matches: 6. This CDR3 region has 16 residues.

The chain recombines TRBV5-1 with TRBJ1-1; no firm D call. The CDR3 is 14 amino acids. Germline V CDR1 and CDR2: SGHRS, YFSETQ. With 0 bases removed from V and 3 bases from J, the gap between germline ends came to 9 bases. The CDR3, as DNA: TGCGCCAGCAGCTTGGACCTGGGCGACACTGAAGCTTTCTTT. Its translation is CASSLDLGDTEAFF. Full variable domain (remainder filled in from reference TRBV5-1 and TRBJ1-1): KAGVTQTPRYLIKTRGQQVTLSCSPISGHRSVSWYQQTPGQGLQFLFEYFSETQRNKGNFPGRFSGRQFSNSRSEMNVSTLELGDSALYLCASSLDLGDTEAFFGQGTRLTVV.

The rearrangement joins TRBV5-4 to TRBJ2-1; 10 bases align to TRBD2. V shed 5 bases and J 6 bases; nucleotides not matched to a gene: 2. Germline V gene lookup returns CDR1 SGHNT and CDR2 YYREEE (reference sequence). The CDR3 has 13 residues. The CDR3: CASSSGGRNEQFF. Written as DNA, the CDR3 is TGTGCCAGCAGTAGCGGGGGGCGCAATGAGCAGTTCTTC.

This rearrangement joins TRBV5-1 to TRBJ1-1; weak D call: TRBD1 (5 bases). This CDR3 region has 14 residues. In germline, CDR1 is SGHRS, CDR2 YFSETQ. V lost 0 bases and J lost 8, with 14 bases in between. The chain's CDR3 is CASSLGNVAGEAFF. DNA for the CDR3: TGCGCCAGCAGCTTGGGTAATGTGGCAGGGGAAGCTTTCTTT.

The chain joins TRBV6-1 to TRBJ2-7; D is undetermined. V shed 2 bases and J shed 2 bases, with 4 bases lying between them. Germline values: CDR1 MNHNS, CDR2 SASEGT. CDR3 length: 12 amino acids. CDR3 sequence (DNA): TGTGCCAGCAGTGAATTAACCTACGAGCAGTACTTC. It specifies CASSELTYEQYF.

V usage is TRBV7-8 and J usage is TRBJ1-2; no definite D call. This CDR3 has 16 residues. V was trimmed by 1 base and J by 2 bases, leaving 14 bases between them. The germline gives CDR1 SGHVS, CDR2 FQNEAQ. CDR3 region: CASSLDAAARNYGYTF. CDR3 DNA: TGTGCCAGCAGCTTAGACGCGGCGGCCAGAAACTATGGCTACACCTTC. Together with reference TRBV7-8 and TRBJ1-2, the CDR3 gives the full variable domain: GAGVSQSPRYKVAKRGQDVALRCDPISGHVSLFWYQQALGQGPEFLTYFQNEAQLDKSGLPSDRFFAERPEGSVSTLKIQRTQQEDSAVYLCASSLDAAARNYGYTFGSGTRLTVV.

This chain uses TRBV2 with TRBJ2-2; 8 nucleotides align to TRBD1. Germline CDR1 SNHLY, CDR2 FYNNEI. The V and J ends lost 6 bases and 5 bases, in that order; junction bases with no gene match: 8. The CDR3 totals 15 residues. The CDR3 sequence is CASSPRGRGTGELFF. The CDR3 DNA reads as TGTGCCAGCAGCCCCAGGGGGCGCGGAACCGGGGAGCTGTTTTTT.

The V gene is TRBV4-2, the J gene TRBJ1-3, with D maybe TRBD1 (6 bases). V shed 1 base and J shed 2 bases, with 24 bases lying between them. This CDR3 region has 20 residues. CDR1 and CDR2 (germline): LGHNA, YNFKEQ. CDR3 in DNA: TGTGCCAGCAGCCAAGGGGGGATTGATATAACAGGGTCCACTGGAAACACCATATATTTT. Protein product: CASSQGGIDITGSTGNTIYF.

This chain connects TRBV7-9 to TRBJ1-1, with D maybe TRBD1 (5 bases). Germline lookup yields CDR1 SEHNR and CDR2 FQNEAQ (reference sequence). This CDR3 region has 11 residues. The CDR3 reads CVGEAATEAFF. The CDR3 DNA is TGTGTAGGGGAGGCGGCTACTGAAGCTTTCTTT.

V is TRBV7-2 and J is TRBJ2-6; D is unclear. The V end was cut by 5 bases, the J end by 0 bases, with 8 bases between. The CDR3 has 15 residues. Germline V gene sequence: CDR1 SGHTA, CDR2 FQGNSA. The CDR3 is CASSPQASGANVLTF. DNA for the CDR3: TGTGCCAGCAGCCCCCAGGCCTCTGGGGCCAACGTCCTGACTTTC.

V usage is TRBV28 and J usage is TRBJ2-2, with a tentative D call TRBD2 (7 bases). V was pared by 10 bases and J by 4 bases, with 19 bases between. The V gene's germline CDR1 is MDHEN and CDR2 SYDVKM. The length of the CDR3 is 15 residues. CDR3 DNA sequence: TGTGCCATCCAGGGGAGGGGAGGGGTCACCGGGGAGCTGTTTTTT. Residues: CAIQGRGGVTGELFF.

This chain uses TRBV4-2 with TRBJ2-5; D is perhaps TRBD1 (6 bases). The DNA end is a closer match to TRBJ2-7, so the J assignment may be wrong. The germline V gene has CDR1 LGHNA and CDR2 YNFKEQ. CDR3 length: 14 amino acids. This CDR3 reads CASSLDRDNYEQYF. The DNA of the CDR3 is TGTGCCAGCAGTCTAGACCGGGACAACTACGAGCAGTACTTC.

V usage is TRBV7-8 and J usage is TRBJ2-1; unclear D gene. CDR1 SGHVS and CDR2 FQNEAQ come from the germline V gene. The CDR3 spans 14 residues. V gave up 1 base and J gave up 6 bases, with 10 bases separating them. The CDR3 reads CASSLDETRNEQFF. CDR3 nucleotide sequence: TGTGCCAGCAGCTTAGATGAGACTCGCAATGAGCAGTTCTTC. Drawing the rest from reference TRBV7-8 and TRBJ2-1, the complete variable domain is GAGVSQSPRYKVAKRGQDVALRCDPISGHVSLFWYQQALGQGPEFLTYFQNEAQLDKSGLPSDRFFAERPEGSVSTLKIQRTQQEDSAVYLCASSLDETRNEQFFGPGTRLTVL.

This clone has only a few counts. The chain links TRBV30 to TRBJ2-7; possibly TRBD2 for D (5 bases). The CDR3 contains 13 residues. The ends were cut back, 2 bases at V and 1 base at J, with 9 bases in the middle. CDR1 and CDR2 from the germline V gene are GTSNPN and SVGIG (reference sequence). DNA for the CDR3: TGTGCCTGGAGTAGTCAGCGGTCCTACGAGCAGTACTTC. This encodes CAWSSQRSYEQYF.

This rearrangement joins TRBV7-8 to TRBJ1-5; D is perhaps TRBD1 (6 bases). The V end was cut by 5 bases, the J end by 4 bases, with 15 bases between. CDR3 length equals 15 residues. CDR1 is SGHVS and CDR2 is FQNEAQ in the germline V gene. In nucleotides, the CDR3 is TGTGCCAGCAGCCCCGCGCCAGGGGAGAATCAGCCCCAGCATTTT. Translating gives CASSPAPGENQPQHF.

CDR3 in DNA: TGCGCCAGCAGCGCGTACGGGGAAAGCTTCTACAATGAGCAGTTCTTC. Protein product: CASSAYGESFYNEQFF. The V call is TRBV5-1, the J call TRBJ2-1; D is perhaps TRBD2 (5 bases). This CDR3 contains 16 residues. The V gene lost 4 bases and the J gene lost 3 bases, with 17 bases spanning the gap. The germline CDR1 and CDR2 sequences are SGHRS and YFSETQ.

This rearrangement joins TRBV19 to TRBJ2-2; 9 bases match TRBD1. V shed 2 bases, J shed 1 base, and the junction held 5 bases outside the gene matches. The CDR3 runs 17 residues. The germline V gene has CDR1 LNHDA and CDR2 SQIVND (reference sequence). Here the CDR3 reads CASSIRPGQGNTGELFF. CDR3 in DNA: TGTGCCAGTAGTATACGACCGGGACAGGGGAACACCGGGGAGCTGTTTTTT.

The chain couples TRBV27 to TRBJ1-6, with 8 positions matching TRBD1. CDR3 size: 16 residues. CDR1 and CDR2 from the germline V gene are MNHEY and SMNVEV (reference sequence). The V segment lost 4 bases and the J segment 6 bases; nucleotides outside the gene matches: 8. The CDR3: CASSSGQGSRNSPLHF. DNA for the CDR3: TGTGCCAGCAGTTCAGGACAGGGATCTCGTAATTCACCCCTCCACTTT.

The chain joins TRBV7-9 to TRBJ1-1, with TRBD1 matching over 7 bases. Germline-derived CDR1 and CDR2 are SEHNR and FQNEAQ (reference sequence). V shed 4 bases and J 0 bases; nucleotides not matched to a gene: 11. This CDR3 contains 17 residues. DNA for the CDR3: TGTGCCAGCAGCTCCACCCGAGGGGGCAGCATGAACACTGAAGCTTTCTTT. Its translation is CASSSTRGGSMNTEAFF. The variable domain in full, with the rest retrieved from reference TRBV7-9 and TRBJ1-1, is DTGVSQNPRHKITKRGQNVTFRCDPISEHNRLYWYRQTLGQGPEFLTYFQNEAQLEKSRLLSDRFSAERPKGSFSTLEIQRTEQGDSAMYLCASSSTRGGSMNTEAFFGQGTRLTVV.

This clone has only a few counts. The V and J genes are TRBV15 and TRBJ2-1, with D possibly matching TRBD2 (5 bases). Germline loops: CDR1 LNHNV, CDR2 YYDKDF (reference sequence). V was cut by 5 bases and J by 7 bases, with 9 bases left in between. The CDR3 length is 12 residues. The CDR3 here is CATSFRGNEQFF. CDR3 DNA: TGTGCCACCAGCTTTCGCGGGAATGAGCAGTTCTTC.

As concerns this clone: At one of its ends the junction is not consistent with the germline gene, which may arise from a read error. The CDR3 DNA follows: TGTGCCAGCAGCGAGGGTAATCTTCCGACCATCTTT. Translation: CASSEGNLPTIF. The chain is built from TRBV11-3 and TRBJ1-1; D is ambiguous. This CDR3 is 12 amino acids long. Looked up from germline, CDR1 is SGHNT and CDR2 is YENEEA. Filled out from reference TRBV11-3 and TRBJ1-1, the complete variable domain reads EAGVVQSPRYKIIEKKQPVAFWCNPISGHNTLYWYLQNLGQGPELLIRYENEEAVDDSQLPKDRFSAERLKGVDSTLKIQPAELGDSAVYLCASSEGNLPTIFGQGTRLTVV.